What follows is one TCR beta chain and its context. Its antigen remains unknown. The CDR3 extends over 15 amino acids. The germline gives CDR1 MNHEY, CDR2 SVGEGT. V gave up 1 base and J gave up 5 bases, with 14 bases separating them. Before the COVID-19 pandemic, during about 2011-2018, CD4+ T cells were taken from unexposed donors. The cells were cultured for around ten days before CD4+ T cells were isolated. As cell numbers allowed, unexposed-donor CD4+ T cells faced SARS-CoV-2 S/N and four cold-coronavirus spikes. This specimen comes from a study of CD4 T cells in relation to SARS-CoV-2 and coronaviruses. Overall study context: PBMCs were cultured with antigen for around nine days before TCR beta sequencing. No peptide or an HIV-1 Nef peptide pool served as negative control.

Study results and caveats: Samples before the pandemic and after infection were not matched within any donor.

Sequenced by immunoSEQ multiplex PCR; TCRdb stores in-frame clones only, minus some. The sample has over 25,000 clones; approximately 76% are singletons. The gene calls are TRBV6-2 or TRBV6-3 and TRBJ2-5; D is perhaps TRBD1 (6 bases). The sequenced sample consisted of CD4+ T cells from PBMCs, cultured in vitro. The origin of this receptor is a human donor in good health. The CDR3 loop reads CASSYFAGAGETQYF. CDR3 DNA sequence: TGTGCCAGCAGTTACTTTGCAGGGGCAGGGGAGACCCAGTACTTC.